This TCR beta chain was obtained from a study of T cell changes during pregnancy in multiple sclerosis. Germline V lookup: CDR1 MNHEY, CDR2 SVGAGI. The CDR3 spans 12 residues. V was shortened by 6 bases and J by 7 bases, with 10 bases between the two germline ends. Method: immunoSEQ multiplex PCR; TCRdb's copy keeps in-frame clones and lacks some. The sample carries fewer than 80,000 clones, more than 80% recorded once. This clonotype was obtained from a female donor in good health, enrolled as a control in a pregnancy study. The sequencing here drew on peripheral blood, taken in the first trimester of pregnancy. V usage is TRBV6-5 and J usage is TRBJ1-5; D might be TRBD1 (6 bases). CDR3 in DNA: TGTGCCAGCAGGTCAGGGGAACAGCCCCAGCATTTT. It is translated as CASRSGEQPQHF.